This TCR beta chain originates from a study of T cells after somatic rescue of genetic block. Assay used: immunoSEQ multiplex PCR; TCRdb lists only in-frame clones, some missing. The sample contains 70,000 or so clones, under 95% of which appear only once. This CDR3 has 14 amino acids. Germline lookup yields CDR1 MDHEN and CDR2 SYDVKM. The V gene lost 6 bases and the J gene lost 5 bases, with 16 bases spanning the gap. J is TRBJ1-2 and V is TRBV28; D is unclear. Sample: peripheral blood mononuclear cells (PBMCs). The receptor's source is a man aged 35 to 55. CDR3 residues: CASSLTRIVYGYTF. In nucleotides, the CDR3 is TGTGCCAGCAGCCTCACCCGGATTGTTTATGGCTACACCTTC.